Listed here are 4 T cell receptor beta chains from one sample, sequenced in a study of regulatory T cells in long-lasting Graves disease. Relying on iRepertoire HTBI primers and Arm-PCR of CDR3 regions, the team built TCR beta libraries. TCRdb independently ran MiXCR on the multiplex PCR reads; one entry per CDR3 protein. Of 390,000 or so distinct CDR3 sequences in the sample, roughly 12% are singletons; the top ten hold approximately 20%. As for time point: newly diagnosed GD, antithyroid drugs for less than 3 months. Researchers made the TCR library from RNA that was extracted from PBMCs. This sample also belongs to another study, concerning T cells in Graves' hyperthyroidism and ophthalmopathy.

This specimen consisted of peripheral blood mononuclear cells (PBMCs), obtained at new diagnosis, from a patient treated with antithyroid drugs. The receptor source for this set is a woman younger than 35 with Graves disease.

This clonotype was seen repeatedly, ten times or more. CDR3 region: CSARASGQGQTF. The CDR3 bases are TGCAGTGCTAGAGCTTCTGGACAGGGGCAGACCTTC. The chain joins TRBV20-1 to TRBJ1-2, with TRBD1 matching over 9 bases. V shed 1 base, J shed 14 bases, and the junction held 8 bases outside the gene matches. Germline values: CDR1 DFQATT, CDR2 SNEGSKA (reference sequence). This CDR3 spans 12 amino acids.

This clonotype was observed at least ten times. V and J are TRBV24-1 and TRBJ1-4, with 10 nucleotides matching TRBD1. CDR3 length: 19 residues. The ends lost 3 bases at V and 8 bases at J; junction bases unmatched: 17. Germline CDR1 KGHDR, CDR2 SFDVKD. The CDR3 spells CATSDPGTGVDLPREKLFF. CDR3 in DNA: TGTGCCACCAGTGATCCCGGGACAGGGGTCGACCTCCCGAGGGAAAAACTGTTTTTT.

This clonotype was observed at least ten times. The chain joins TRBV4-3 to TRBJ2-7; the D gene could be TRBD1 or TRBD2 (5 bases each). The CDR3 contains 17 residues. CDR1 is LGHNA and CDR2 is YSLEER in the germline V gene. Trimming left V 0 bases short and J 2 bases short, with 17 bases between. As DNA, the CDR3 is TGCGCCAGCAGCCAAGATCCATGGATAGGGACCCCCTACGAGCAGTACTTC. The encoded protein is CASSQDPWIGTPYEQYF.

CDR3 region: CASSQLAGGAYEQYF. For the CDR3, the DNA is TGTGCCAGCAGCCAACTAGCGGGCGGGGCATACGAGCAGTACTTC. This chain uses TRBV6-1 with TRBJ2-7; 9 bases line up with TRBD2. With V trimmed by 6 bases and J by 4 bases, 10 bases remained unmatched. The CDR3 loop spans 15 amino acids. The germline V gene encodes CDR1 MNHNS and CDR2 SASEGT.